The subject of this entry is one T cell receptor (beta chain). What antigen it recognizes has not been identified. No much larger clonotype is one base removed from it; base qualities were not supplied. The data belong to a study of shared clonotypes between healthy human individuals (TCRdb year 2020). About the study as a whole: The cohort included three men and a couple of women between 18 and 49 years of age. Different laboratories and diverse techniques were used to prepare libraries and sequence TCR repertoires, to increase sequencing depth and limit assay-specific biases. Blood TCR repertoires of roughly five healthy adults were deeply sequenced to estimate repertoire size and the extent of clonotype sharing between individuals. Leukapheresis yielded between about 0.85 and 10 billion PBMCs per donor. Broad study findings and their caveats: Only blood was sampled, and tissue TCR repertoires likely differ from those in blood. Pairwise subsampling led to the expectation that sequencing depth would affect the degree of clonotype sharing among donors. The genetic and exposure-history diversity represented was limited by the small number of donors.

The donors were healthy, HIV-negative adults who had no recently reported acute infections or vaccinations. Only Caucasian adults living in Nashville, Tennessee, USA were represented among the donors. For unsorted samples, tens of millions of PBMCs were counted and genomic DNA was extracted with the QIAamp DNA Blood Mini kit. After blood collection by leukapheresis, PBMCs were isolated using Ficoll-Histopaque density gradient centrifugation and then cryopreserved in the vapor phase of liquid nitrogen. The CDR3 measures 17 amino acids from cysteine to phenylalanine. Solely the CDR3 DNA is kept, with 51 bases framed from the first base. The germline ends are 24 bases apart after V is trimmed by 5 bases and J by 5 bases. In the germline V gene (reference sequence), CDR1 corresponds to MNHEY and CDR2 to SMNVEV. Using the deep immunoSEQ assay, TCR CDR3 regions were amplified from genomic DNA by multiplex PCR. For each cell subset, the extracted genomic DNA was distributed evenly across all wells of several immunoSEQ 96-well plates, and each plate served as one replicate. Each replicate PCR for unsorted PBMC received roughly 300 ng genomic DNA, equal to about 30,000 T cell genomes. Unsorted PBMC genomic DNA was sequenced across ten immunoSEQ deep assay plates. Purified libraries were measured with a Qubit 3.0 fluorometer, size-checked on a Bioanalyzer 2100, and measured again with the KAPA Library Quantification kit. Every immunoSEQ 96-well plate was sequenced on a dedicated single-read 150-cycle Illumina NextSeq 550 flow cell. On the study's bioinformatics: Because only junctional sequences without quality scores were contained in the immunoSEQ output, filtering matching that applied to full-length reads could not be performed. Sequences were annotated with PyIR, a Python wrapper for IgBLAST v1.9, using IMGT germline references to assign V/J genes and CDR3. Any read was removed if the V/J assignment was weak (E-value above 1e-6), the CDR3 was missing, or the read contained stop codons, out-of-frame junctions, or ambiguous translated residues. V3J clonotypes were defined as sequences sharing the same inferred V gene, J gene, and CDR3 amino acid sequence. To compute the percentage overlap between repertoires, the number of shared unique clonotypes was divided by the size of the smaller repertoire. Richness of each repertoire was evaluated using RTK rarefaction, the Chao1 estimator, and Recon v2.1 estimates of unobserved clonotypes. TCRdb retrieved this table from immuneACCESS and kept in-frame rearrangements only. Not all clones are present; in checked studies, unresolved V genes account for under half, and no reason is known for the remainder. For V, J and clone size, that table is used; D and trimming come from the DNA. The sample includes roughly 500,000 clones, with roughly 77% observed a single time. Clones ranked in the top ten supply less than 15% of the sample.

Sequenced sample: PBMCs. The sequence derives from a woman between 40 and 55 years old in good health. Some clones in this sample may be carry-over from other donors' samples. The rearranged chain carries TRBV27 and TRBJ2-5, with TRBD2 as a weak D call on 6 bases. The CDR3 region reads CASSPTHGGGVGETQYF. The nucleotides read TGTGCCAGCAGTCCCACTCACGGGGGAGGTGTAGGGGAGACCCAGTACTTC.